The 19 T cell receptor beta chains presented below share a single source sample, sequenced in a study of shared clonotypes between healthy human individuals (dated by TCRdb to about 2020). The library was produced with the immunoSEQ multiplex PCR assay. Not all clones reach the TCRdb copy of this immuneACCESS table, which keeps in-frame sequences only. Checked studies attribute under half of the gap to unresolved V genes and leave the rest unexplained. Counted in this sample were around 550,000 clones; around 96% of them appeared once. Of the sample, approximately 0.11% falls within the top ten clones. CD8 naive samples were CD45RO-negative cells positively selected for CCR7, giving a CD45RA+CCR7+ population that excluded TemRA cells. The sample was naive CD8+ T cells sorted from blood. Read against the paper, the sample's cell subset or site label means: CD45RA+CCR7+. Receptors were obtained from a woman younger than 45 in good health.

The V call is TRBV19, the J call TRBJ2-7; D unclear. The CDR3 is 14 amino acids. The V end was cut by 1 base, the J end by 6 bases, with 13 bases between. Germline V gives CDR1 LNHDA, CDR2 SQIVND (reference sequence). Written as DNA, the CDR3 is TGTGCCAGTAGTATAGCCCCACTGGTTTCCGAGCAGTACTTC. The encoded protein is CASSIAPLVSEQYF.

The CDR3 DNA follows: TGTGCCAGCAGCCCGGGACAGGATTATGAAAAACTGTTTTTT. Translation gives CASSPGQDYEKLFF. This chain joins TRBV7-9 and TRBJ1-4, with 8 bases identical to TRBD1. Germline CDR1 SEHNR, CDR2 FQNEAQ (reference sequence). The V gene end was trimmed by 5 bases and the J gene end by 6 bases; junction bases not matched to a gene: 5. The CDR3 has 14 amino acids.

The chain combines TRBV5-4 with TRBJ1-2; D gene ambiguous. CDR1 and CDR2 from the germline V gene are SGHNT and YYREEE (reference sequence). CDR3 length equals 15 residues. V lost 4 bases to trimming and J lost 4 bases, with 17 bases between them. The CDR3 sequence: CASSLEAGITYGYTF. The CDR3 nucleotides are TGTGCCAGCAGCCTCGAGGCAGGTATTACCTATGGCTACACCTTC.

The chain carries TRBV7-9 and TRBJ1-1; D unresolved. CDR1 and CDR2 from the germline V gene are SEHNR and FQNEAQ (reference sequence). The CDR3 length is 16 residues. V was shortened by 1 base and J by 1 base, with 13 bases between the two germline ends. CDR3 loop: CASSLGVLMGNTEAFF. DNA for the CDR3: TGTGCCAGCAGCTTAGGGGTCTTAATGGGGAACACTGAAGCTTTCTTT.

The gene calls are TRBV27 and TRBJ2-3; TRBD1 matches 8 bases. CDR1 is MNHEY, CDR2 SMNVEV, per germline (reference sequence). This CDR3 region has 14 residues. The J segment lost 8 bases and the V segment lost 6 bases, leaving 10 bases of the junction unmatched. The CDR3, as DNA: TGTGCCAGCAGATGGACAGGGCCGGCTCTTACGCAGTATTTT. It translates to CASRWTGPALTQYF.

Points on this clone: At one end the junction does not follow the germline gene, possibly because of a read error. This chain links TRBV7-6 with TRBJ2-1; 11 bases map to TRBD2. Germline lookup yields CDR1 SGHVS and CDR2 FNYEAQ. This CDR3 has 14 amino acids. In nucleotides, the CDR3 is TGTGCCAGCAGCATAGCGGGAGGGCTGGATGAGCAGTTCTTC. Translated, it gives CASSIAGGLDEQFF.

This chain joins TRBV5-6 and TRBJ2-4; D is possibly TRBD1 (6 bases). Germline CDR1 SGHDT, CDR2 YYEEEE. Trimming stripped 4 bases from V and 0 bases from J, with 17 bases between. CDR3 length: 17 residues. Written as DNA, the CDR3 is TGTGCCAGCAGCCATTCGGACAGATCCATAGCCAAAAACATTCAGTACTTC. Amino acid sequence: CASSHSDRSIAKNIQYF.

The chain has TRBV28 and TRBJ2-7, with 9 bases fitting TRBD1. Trimming cost V 8 bases and J 1 base; bases outside gene matches: 6. The length of the CDR3 is 14 residues. The germline gives CDR1 MDHEN, CDR2 SYDVKM. CDR3 nucleotides: TGTGCCAGCCACAGGGGGCCATTTTCCTACGAGCAGTACTTC. Protein: CASHRGPFSYEQYF.

The J gene is TRBJ1-2, the V gene TRBV7-9; D is ambiguous. The V and J ends lost 1 base and 5 bases respectively, with 8 bases between them. The CDR3 consists of 13 residues. Germline-derived CDR1 and CDR2 are SEHNR and FQNEAQ (reference sequence). Here the CDR3 reads CASSLGAGYGYTF. As DNA, the CDR3 is TGTGCCAGCAGCTTAGGGGCAGGTTATGGCTACACCTTC.

The V call is TRBV5-4, the J call TRBJ1-2; 8 bases are shared with TRBD1. The V and J ends lost 3 bases and 4 bases, in that order; junction bases with no gene match: 11. The CDR3 is 16 amino acids. Germline CDR1 SGHNT, CDR2 YYREEE (reference sequence). The CDR3 DNA sequence: TGTGCCAGCAGCTGGGTTGGCCGGACAGGGATCTATGGCTACACCTTC. Translation gives CASSWVGRTGIYGYTF.

The rearrangement joins TRBV19 to TRBJ2-1; D may be TRBD2 (6 bases). Germline values: CDR1 LNHDA, CDR2 SQIVND (reference sequence). V was pared by 5 bases and J by 13 bases, with 15 bases between. CDR3 size: 12 residues. In DNA, the CDR3 is TGTGCCAGTAGTTTCTCGAGGAGGGACCAGTTCTTC. It codes for CASSFSRRDQFF. Filled out from reference TRBV19 and TRBJ2-1, the complete variable domain reads DGGITQSPKYLFRKEGQNVTLSCEQNLNHDAMYWYRQDPGQGLRLIYYSQIVNDFQKGDIAEGYSVSREKKESFPLTVTSAQKNPTAFYLCASSFSRRDQFFGPGTRLTVL.

The rearrangement uses TRBV7-9 and TRBJ2-1; D is perhaps TRBD2 (5 bases). Germline values: CDR1 SEHNR, CDR2 FQNEAQ (reference sequence). V lost 4 bases and J lost 7, with 11 bases in between. This CDR3 has 13 residues. CDR3 bases: TGTGCCAGCAGCTCTGGTCCGGGGAATGAGCAGTTCTTC. It codes for CASSSGPGNEQFF.

The genes are TRBV5-5 and TRBJ1-4; 7 bases fit TRBD1. The junction had 2 bases not matched to a gene; V was cut back by 5 bases and J by 1 base. The germline gives CDR1 SGHKS, CDR2 YYEKEE (reference sequence). The CDR3 runs 14 residues. The CDR3 spells CASSRDRTNEKLFF. The DNA for the CDR3 is TGTGCCAGCAGTAGGGACAGAACTAATGAAAAACTGTTTTTT.

This rearrangement joins TRBV7-8 to TRBJ2-7; D gene uncertain. The ends were cut back, 1 base at V and 7 bases at J, with 8 bases in the middle. The germline V gene has CDR1 SGHVS and CDR2 FQNEAQ. This CDR3 comprises 12 residues. CDR3 coding DNA: TGTGCCAGCAGCTTAGATTACCGGGAGCAGTACTTC. Translating it yields CASSLDYREQYF.

This clone was found once. The rearrangement uses TRBV19 and TRBJ2-3, with a weak D call TRBD2 (6 bases). Germline V lookup: CDR1 LNHDA, CDR2 SQIVND (reference sequence). The CDR3 consists of 16 residues. The V gene lost 3 bases and the J gene lost 3 bases, with 16 bases spanning the gap. CDR3 in amino acids: CASSMDLGGRTDTQYF. The CDR3 region has the DNA TGTGCCAGTAGTATGGACCTAGGAGGGAGGACAGATACGCAGTATTTT.

The chain combines TRBV27 with TRBJ2-1; 10 nucleotides line up with TRBD2. The V gene's germline CDR1 is MNHEY and CDR2 SMNVEV (reference sequence). The junction had 9 bases not matched to a gene; V was cut back by 7 bases and J by 6 bases. The CDR3 spans 15 residues. CDR3 in DNA: TGTGCCAGCACCTTCGCTAGCGGGAGTGGCAATGAGCAGTTCTTC. It is translated as CASTFASGSGNEQFF.

The V gene is TRBV10-3, the J gene TRBJ2-7; 7 bases line up with TRBD1. The CDR3 has 12 amino acids. The junction had 3 bases not matched to a gene; V was cut back by 10 bases and J by 0 bases. CDR1 and CDR2 (germline): ENHRY, SYGVKD. CDR3 residues: CATTGASYEQYF. In DNA form, the CDR3 reads TGTGCCACCACAGGGGCCTCCTACGAGCAGTACTTC.

The chain employs TRBV7-2 and TRBJ2-5; the D gene is possibly TRBD2 (7 bases). Trimming pared 11 bases from V and 2 bases from J, leaving 21 bases between. The length of the CDR3 is 15 residues. Germline V gene lookup returns CDR1 SGHTA and CDR2 FQGNSA. The CDR3 DNA reads TGTGCCTTCAATGGGGGGCTAGCGGCGCAAGAGACCCAGTACTTC. Protein sequence: CAFNGGLAAQETQYF.

The chain carries TRBV6-6 and TRBJ1-1, with D unresolved. The CDR3 runs 14 residues. Germline V gene lookup returns CDR1 MNHNY and CDR2 SVGAGI (reference sequence). The V end lost 4 bases, the J end lost 2 bases, and 11 bases lay between the germline ends. For the CDR3, the DNA is TGTGCCAGCAGTTCTACTAACAAAAACACTGAAGCTTTCTTT. It specifies CASSSTNKNTEAFF.